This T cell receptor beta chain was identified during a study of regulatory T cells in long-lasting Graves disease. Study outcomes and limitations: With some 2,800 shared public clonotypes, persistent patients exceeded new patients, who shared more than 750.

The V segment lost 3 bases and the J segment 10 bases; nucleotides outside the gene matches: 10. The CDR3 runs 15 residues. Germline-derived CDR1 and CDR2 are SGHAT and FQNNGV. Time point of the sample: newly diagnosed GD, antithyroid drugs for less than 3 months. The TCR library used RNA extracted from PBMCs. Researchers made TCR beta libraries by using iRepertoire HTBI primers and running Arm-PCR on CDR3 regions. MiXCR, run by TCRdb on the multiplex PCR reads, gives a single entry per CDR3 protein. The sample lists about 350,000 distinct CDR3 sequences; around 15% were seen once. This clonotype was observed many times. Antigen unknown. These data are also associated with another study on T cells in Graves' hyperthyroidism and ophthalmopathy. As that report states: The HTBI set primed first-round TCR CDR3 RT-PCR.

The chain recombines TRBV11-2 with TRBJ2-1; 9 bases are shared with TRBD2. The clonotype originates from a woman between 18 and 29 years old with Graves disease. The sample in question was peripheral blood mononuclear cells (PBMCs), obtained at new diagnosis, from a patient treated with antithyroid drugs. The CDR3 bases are TGTGCCAGCAGCTTGAGCGGGGGGCCCCTAAGGGAGCAGTTCTTC. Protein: CASSLSGGPLREQFF.